Listed below are T cell receptor beta chains from one sample, sequenced in a study of cytomegalovirus exposure and HLA in healthy donors. Method: immunoSEQ multiplex PCR; TCRdb's copy keeps in-frame clones and lacks some. The table records 72,000 or so clones, about 84% of them present only once. Sequenced input: PBMCs. These receptor sequences come from a man aged 18 to 29 in good health and CMV-seropositive. The CDR3 runs from the conserved cysteine through the conserved F or W. A D gene is named only where the DNA matches it firmly. Not all rows give a size; the values are once, few, many and, for expanded clones, a class.

V gene: TRBV6-6
CDR3 length: 15
clone size: .
J gene: TRBJ1-2
D gene: .
CDR3 protein: CASSSILWQAYGYTF
CDR3 DNA: TGTGCCAGCAGTTCCATCCTCTGGCAGGCCTATGGCTACACCTTC

V gene: TRBV6-5
CDR3 length: 14
clone size: .
J gene: TRBJ1-1
D gene: TRBD1
CDR3 protein: CASSETGQNTEAFF
CDR3 DNA: TGTGCCAGCAGTGAGACAGGGCAGAACACTGAAGCTTTCTTT

V gene: TRBV4-1
CDR3 length: 17
clone size: .
J gene: TRBJ2-5
D gene: TRBD2
CDR3 protein: CASSQDRGTSGQETQYF
CDR3 DNA: TGCGCCAGCAGCCAAGACCGGGGGACTAGCGGCCAAGAGACCCAGTACTTC

V gene: TRBV7-3
CDR3 length: 15
clone size: once
J gene: TRBJ1-6
D gene: .
CDR3 protein: CASSPQGGDNSPLHF
CDR3 DNA: TGTGCCAGCAGCCCACAGGGAGGGGATAATTCACCCCTCCACTTT

V gene: TRBV30
CDR3 length: 13
clone size: .
J gene: TRBJ2-7
D gene: TRBD1
CDR3 protein: CAWSKDREYEQYF
CDR3 DNA: TGTGCCTGGAGCAAGGACAGGGAGTACGAGCAGTACTTC

V gene: TRBV6-1
CDR3 length: 10
clone size: .
J gene: TRBJ1-1
D gene: .
CDR3 protein: CASLDTEAFF
CDR3 DNA: TGTGCCAGTCTAGACACTGAAGCTTTCTTT

V gene: TRBV7-2
CDR3 length: 15
clone size: .
J gene: TRBJ1-5
D gene: TRBD1
CDR3 protein: CASSPTGGSNQPQHF
CDR3 DNA: TGTGCCAGCAGCCCCACAGGGGGGAGCAATCAGCCCCAGCATTTT

V gene: TRBV6-5
CDR3 length: 14
clone size: .
J gene: TRBJ1-1
D gene: TRBD1
CDR3 protein: CASSNQGARTEAFF
CDR3 DNA: TGTGCCAGCTCGAACCAGGGGGCGCGGACTGAAGCTTTCTTT

V gene: TRBV6-1
CDR3 length: 15
clone size: .
J gene: TRBJ2-1
D gene: TRBD2
CDR3 protein: CASIIVSSGPNEQFF
CDR3 DNA: TGTGCCAGCATAATAGTGTCTAGCGGGCCCAATGAGCAGTTCTTC

V gene: TRBV7-8
CDR3 length: 16
clone size: .
J gene: TRBJ2-1
D gene: TRBD2
CDR3 protein: CASSSGGLAGRGEQFF
CDR3 DNA: TGTGCCAGCAGCTCGGGAGGACTAGCGGGAAGAGGAGAGCAGTTCTTC